The sequence of this T cell receptor beta chain was determined in a study of naive and memory T cell subsets. The library had UMIs added by 3' ligation of an oligonucleotide to TCR cDNA. This clonotype was detected many times. Ligated cDNA underwent four rounds of PCR with nested alpha and beta constant region primers and SP2. Alpha and beta constant region primers primed reverse transcription for blood and skin samples. MiXCR, run by TCRdb on the 5' RACE reads, gives a single entry per CDR3 protein. The data contain 55,000 to 65,000 distinct CDR3 sequences, 7% to 8% of them singletons. The CDR3 spans 15 residues. The V end lost 2 bases, the J end lost 2 bases, and 13 bases lay between the germline ends. Germline V CDR1 and CDR2: SGHRS, YFSETQ.

This TCR derives from a female donor in good health. The V and J genes are TRBV5-1 and TRBJ1-1, with a possible D match to TRBD1 (6 bases). In DNA form, the CDR3 reads TGCGCCAGCAGCTTTAACCCGACAGGAAACACTGAAGCTTTCTTT. Encoded protein: CASSFNPTGNTEAFF.